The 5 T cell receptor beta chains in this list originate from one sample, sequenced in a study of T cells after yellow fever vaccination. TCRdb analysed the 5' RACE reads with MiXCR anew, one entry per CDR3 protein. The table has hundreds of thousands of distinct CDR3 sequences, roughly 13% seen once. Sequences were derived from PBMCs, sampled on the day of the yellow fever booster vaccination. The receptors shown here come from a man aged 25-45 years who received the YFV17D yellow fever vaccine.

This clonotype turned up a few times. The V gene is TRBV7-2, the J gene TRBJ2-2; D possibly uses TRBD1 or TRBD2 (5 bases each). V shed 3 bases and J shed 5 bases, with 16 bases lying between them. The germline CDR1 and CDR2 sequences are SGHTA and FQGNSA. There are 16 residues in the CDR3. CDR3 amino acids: CASSLGETLWTGELFF. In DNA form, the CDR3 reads TGTGCCAGCAGCTTGGGGGAAACCCTTTGGACCGGGGAGCTGTTTTTT.

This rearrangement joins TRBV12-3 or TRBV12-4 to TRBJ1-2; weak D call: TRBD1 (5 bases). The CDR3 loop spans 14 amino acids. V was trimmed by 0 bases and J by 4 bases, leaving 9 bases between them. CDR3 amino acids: CASSLARTTYGYTF. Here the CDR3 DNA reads TGTGCCAGCAGTTTAGCCAGGACAACCTATGGCTACACCTTC.

CDR3 sequence: CASTQTTLNEQFF. CDR3 DNA sequence: TGCGCCAGCACCCAGACTACTCTCAATGAGCAGTTCTTC. The chain carries TRBV10-2 and TRBJ2-1, with D possibly TRBD2 on 5 matching bases. This CDR3 contains 13 residues. Per the germline V gene, CDR1 is WSHSY and CDR2 is SAAADI. V lost 7 bases to trimming and J lost 6 bases, with 13 bases between them.

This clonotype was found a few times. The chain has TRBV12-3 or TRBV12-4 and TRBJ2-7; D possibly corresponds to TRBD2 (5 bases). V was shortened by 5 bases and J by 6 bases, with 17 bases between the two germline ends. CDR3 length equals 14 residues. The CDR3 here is CASSPPRTRSEQYF. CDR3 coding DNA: TGTGCCAGCAGTCCTCCCCGAACTAGGAGCGAGCAGTACTTC.

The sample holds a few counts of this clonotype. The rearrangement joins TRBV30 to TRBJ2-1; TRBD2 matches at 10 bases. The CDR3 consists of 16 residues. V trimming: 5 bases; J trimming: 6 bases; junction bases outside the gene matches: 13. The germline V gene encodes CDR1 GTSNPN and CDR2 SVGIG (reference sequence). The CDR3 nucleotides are TGTGCCTGGGTTAAGCCGGGACTAGCGACTTTCAATGAGCAGTTCTTC. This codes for CAWVKPGLATFNEQFF.